A single sample gave rise to the 3 T cell receptor beta chains below, sequenced in a study of blood T cells in healthy people across ages. Combining a sample-barcoded 5' primer with a J-beta primer mix, a second PCR ran for roughly 6 to 12 cycles. Via MiXCR, TCRdb re-called the 5' RACE reads, giving one row per CDR3 protein. The sample consists of around 940,000 distinct CDR3 sequences, just over 50% of them appearing once. Sequencing input: blood. All receptors derive from an older woman in good health.

V usage is TRBV20-1 and J usage is TRBJ2-7; a possible D gene is TRBD2 (6 bases). The germline V gene encodes CDR1 DFQATT and CDR2 SNEGSKA (reference sequence). The V and J ends lost 6 bases and 4 bases respectively, with 22 bases between them. The CDR3 runs to 15 residues. This CDR3 reads CSANPRRVKVYEQYF. The CDR3, as DNA: TGCAGTGCAAATCCCAGGAGGGTTAAGGTGTACGAGCAGTACTTC.

V usage is TRBV30 and J usage is TRBJ1-5; D unclear. Trimming removed 3 bases from V and 3 bases from J, with 9 bases in between. CDR1 is GTSNPN, CDR2 SVGIG, per germline (reference sequence). The CDR3 totals 13 residues. The DNA for the CDR3 is TGTGCCTGGAGAGGAGGGCCCAATCAGCCCCAGCATTTT. Translation gives CAWRGGPNQPQHF.

The chain is built from TRBV9 and TRBJ1-6; D is uncertain. CDR1 is SGDLS and CDR2 is YYNGEE in the germline V gene. CDR3 size: 14 residues. The germline V and J ends were trimmed by 2 bases and 5 bases, with 8 bases remaining between them. CDR3 sequence reads: CASSVRQDNSPLHF. CDR3 DNA sequence: TGTGCCAGCAGCGTCCGACAAGATAATTCACCCCTCCACTTT.